The source of this T cell receptor (beta chain) is a study of cytomegalovirus exposure and HLA in healthy donors. General observations from the study: Cytomegalovirus-associated TCR beta chains were listed, numbering 150 to 200. Most of the CMV-associated TCR beta chains (in a later analysis) appeared to be HLA-restricted. TCR beta sequences reportedly predicted the HLA-A and HLA-B alleles of most subjects accurately.

Note on this clone: The antigen is unknown.

It was with 60 Vbeta and 13 Jbeta primers that the PCR ran. Sequencing was performed with immunoSEQ multiplex PCR; in TCRdb, only in-frame clones are kept and a portion is missing. The top ten clones hold roughly 4% of a sample with roughly 120,000 clones, around 74% of them seen once. Germline V CDR1 and CDR2: LGHNT, FRNRAP. Trimming took off 5 bases at V and 3 bases at J, with 8 bases between the two ends. The CDR3 totals 13 residues. The source of this sequence is a woman aged 50 to 60 in good health and CMV-seropositive. V usage is TRBV12-5 and J usage is TRBJ1-5; unclear D gene. Input material: PBMCs. The CDR3 sequence: CASGPNPNQPQHF. The CDR3 coding sequence is TGTGCTAGTGGTCCCAATCCCAATCAGCCCCAGCATTTT.